These 28 T cell receptor beta chains came from one sample sequenced in a study of T cells in Graves' hyperthyroidism and ophthalmopathy. Amplified TCR beta CDR3 regions derived from RNA transcripts. A set of HTBI primers served as the primers for a first-round RT-PCR of the TCR CDR3. MiXCR, run by TCRdb on the multiplex PCR reads, gives a single entry per CDR3 protein. The data hold 400,000 to 500,000 distinct CDR3 sequences, with 13% to 15% observed a single time. The sequencing input was blood. The receptors stem from a woman in her late teens or twenties with Graves' hyperthyroidism.

This clonotype came up many times. V gene TRBV27 combines with J gene TRBJ2-7; 7 bases agree with TRBD1. The CDR3 totals 15 residues. The germline V gene has CDR1 MNHEY and CDR2 SMNVEV (reference sequence). Trimming removed 6 bases from V and 0 bases from J; junction bases left unmatched: 8. CDR3 DNA: TGTGCCAGCAGCCGGGACAGAACCAACTCCTACGAGCAGTACTTC. The encoded protein is CASSRDRTNSYEQYF.

V and J are TRBV18 and TRBJ2-7; 7 nucleotides line up with TRBD1. The V segment lost 3 bases and the J segment 2 bases; nucleotides outside the gene matches: 4. This CDR3 has 14 amino acids. The germline V gene encodes CDR1 KGHSH and CDR2 LQKENI. The CDR3 DNA is TGTGCCAGCTCACCCGGGACAGCCCCCTACGAGCAGTACGTC. It codes for CASSPGTAPYEQYV.

Ten or more counts support this clonotype. The V gene is TRBV9, the J gene TRBJ2-1; 10 bases line up with TRBD2. Trimming took 4 bases from V and 3 from J; bases not matched to a gene: 7. CDR1 SGDLS and CDR2 YYNGEE come from the germline V gene. The CDR3 runs 16 residues. CDR3 in amino acids: CASSPRTSGIYNEQFF. The DNA of the CDR3 is TGTGCCAGCAGCCCACGGACTAGCGGAATCTACAATGAGCAGTTCTTC.

This clonotype was seen ten or more times. The chain employs TRBV30 and TRBJ2-1; 9 bases map to TRBD2. With 2 bases clipped from V and 7 bases from J, the junction kept 6 bases outside the gene matches. The length of the CDR3 is 14 residues. Germline loops: CDR1 GTSNPN, CDR2 SVGIG (reference sequence). The CDR3 bases are TGTGCCTGGAGTAGTCTAGCGGGAAGGAATGAGCAGTTCTTC. Translated: CAWSSLAGRNEQFF.

This clonotype has a count of ten or more. The chain employs TRBV11-3 and TRBJ2-3, with D possibly being TRBD1 or TRBD2 (6 bases each). The V end lost 0 bases, the J end lost 2 bases, and 24 bases lay between the germline ends. Germline V gene lookup returns CDR1 SGHNT and CDR2 YENEEA. The CDR3 extends over 20 amino acids. CDR3 sequence reads: CASSLDGGDWPQVATDTQYF. DNA of the CDR3: TGTGCCAGCAGCTTAGACGGGGGCGACTGGCCTCAAGTCGCCACAGATACGCAGTATTTT.

This clonotype was observed a handful of times. V gene TRBV7-2 combines with J gene TRBJ1-3; weak D call: TRBD1 (5 bases). Per germline, CDR1 SGHTA and CDR2 FQGNSA. There are 14 residues in the CDR3. With 8 bases removed from V and 8 bases from J, the gap between germline ends came to 19 bases. CDR3 region: CASAEGALRDTIYF. Written as DNA, the CDR3 is TGTGCCAGCGCGGAAGGGGCCCTCCGAGACACCATATATTTT.

This clonotype occurred many times. The chain recombines TRBV19 with TRBJ1-2; tentative D call: TRBD1 (6 bases). V gave up 4 bases and J gave up 3 bases, with 12 bases separating them. Germline CDR1 reads LNHDA; CDR2 reads SQIVND (reference sequence). The CDR3 has 14 residues. DNA for the CDR3: TGTGCCAGTAGTACGCCGGGACAAGACTATGGCTACACCTTC. Its protein is CASSTPGQDYGYTF.

This clonotype was seen at least ten times. A read error may account for a junction end that differs from germline. The chain employs TRBV25-1 and TRBJ1-1; 7 bases are a match to TRBD1. The CDR3 consists of 13 residues. Germline V lookup: CDR1 MGHDK, CDR2 SYGVNS. CDR3 in DNA: TGTGCCAGCAGGCCGGACAGGAACGCTGAAGCTTTCTTT. This gives the protein CASRPDRNAEAFF.

Many counts were recorded for this clonotype. The V and J genes are TRBV13 and TRBJ1-2, with D unresolved. The length of the CDR3 is 14 residues. The ends were cut back, 7 bases at V and 5 bases at J, with 17 bases in the middle. Germline CDR1 is PRHDT and CDR2 is FYEKMQ (reference sequence). In DNA form, the CDR3 reads TGTGCCAGCACTACGGGCGGCGAAGCATATGGCTACACCTTC. It is translated as CASTTGGEAYGYTF. Complete variable domain (other parts from reference TRBV13 and TRBJ1-2): AAGVIQSPRHLIKEKRETATLKCYPIPRHDTVYWYQQGPGQDPQFLISFYEKMQSDKGSIPDRFSAQQFSDYHSELNMSSLELGDSALYFCASTTGGEAYGYTFGSGTRLTVV.

The chain joins TRBV19 to TRBJ1-4; 9 bases align to TRBD1. Per germline, CDR1 LNHDA and CDR2 SQIVND (reference sequence). The junction had 10 bases not matched to a gene; V was cut back by 6 bases and J by 8 bases. The CDR3 has 15 residues. CDR3 in DNA: TGTGCCAGTAGGGGAACAGGGGGCGTTGGAGAAAAACTGTTTTTT. Translating it yields CASRGTGGVGEKLFF.

The table lists this clonotype with many counts. This chain uses TRBV13 with TRBJ1-2; 9 nucleotides line up with TRBD1. With V trimmed by 6 bases and J by 0 bases, 5 bases remained unmatched. This CDR3 contains 15 residues. Germline V gene sequence: CDR1 PRHDT, CDR2 FYEKMQ (reference sequence). The CDR3 coding sequence is TGTGCCAGCAGTGGACAGGGGCCCACTAACTATGGCTACACCTTC. It codes for CASSGQGPTNYGYTF.

This clonotype was recorded a few times. The rearrangement uses TRBV4-1 and TRBJ2-1; TRBD2 matches at 9 bases. This CDR3 has 14 residues. Germline V lookup: CDR1 MGHRA, CDR2 YSYEKL. V gave up 0 bases and J gave up 9 bases; unmatched junction bases: 3. CDR3 in amino acids: CASSQEGSGGEQFF. The CDR3 DNA follows: TGCGCCAGCAGCCAAGAGGGTAGCGGGGGTGAGCAGTTCTTC.

This clonotype was seen ten or more times. The rearrangement uses TRBV30 and TRBJ2-2; no reliable D call. Germline V CDR1 and CDR2: GTSNPN, SVGIG (reference sequence). Trimming took off 4 bases at V and 2 bases at J, with 11 bases between the two ends. This CDR3 has 14 residues. The CDR3 DNA follows: TGTGCCTGGATCCGTAAGAGAAACACCGGGGAGCTGTTTTTT. It is translated as CAWIRKRNTGELFF.

The chain links TRBV18 to TRBJ2-7, with no clear D. V gave up 2 bases and J gave up 7 bases, with 6 bases separating them. Germline V gene sequence: CDR1 KGHSH, CDR2 LQKENI. CDR3 length equals 11 residues. The CDR3 DNA reads as TGTGCCAGCTCACCAGGGTCGGAGCAGTACTTC. Translating gives CASSPGSEQYF.

This chain links TRBV20-1 with TRBJ2-1, with D possibly being TRBD1 or TRBD2 (5 bases each). The germline V gene has CDR1 DFQATT and CDR2 SNEGSKA (reference sequence). V was shortened by 0 bases and J by 4 bases, with 13 bases between the two germline ends. The CDR3 is made up of 15 amino acids. CDR3: CSARDTGRLYNEQFF. The CDR3 DNA reads TGCAGTGCTAGAGATACGGGACGGCTGTACAATGAGCAGTTCTTC.

In its sample, this clonotype was seen many times. The V call is TRBV20-1, the J call TRBJ1-1; TRBD1 matches 8 bases. The trim removed 3 bases at V and 11 bases at J, leaving 14 bases unmatched. Germline V gene data show CDR1 as DFQATT and CDR2 as SNEGSKA (reference sequence). The CDR3 runs 14 residues. Written as DNA, the CDR3 is TGCAGTGCTAGCTCCCAGGAGGTCAGGGGGCGGGCTTTCTTT. The encoded protein is CSASSQEVRGRAFF.

Comments on this clonotype: A much larger clone differs by one base, so this may be a read error. The chain recombines TRBV5-1 with TRBJ1-1; no clear D. With 6 bases removed from V and 4 bases from J, the gap between germline ends came to 13 bases. Germline lookup yields CDR1 SGHRS and CDR2 YFSETQ. CDR3 length: 13 amino acids. DNA of the CDR3: TGCGCCAGCAATTTTGGAGTGAGCACTGAAGCTTTCTTT. Protein: CASNFGVSTEAFF.

The sample holds a few counts of this clonotype. The J gene is TRBJ1-3, the V gene TRBV7-6; weak D call: TRBD1 (6 bases). V lost 6 bases and J lost 4, with 13 bases in between. The germline gives CDR1 SGHVS, CDR2 FNYEAQ. CDR3 length equals 14 residues. CDR3: CASRGTGSGNTIYF. CDR3 DNA: TGTGCCAGCAGGGGTACAGGGAGCGGAAACACCATATATTTT.

Comment on this clonotype: A single base separates this from a much larger clone, so it may be a read error. The chain combines TRBV6-5 with TRBJ2-7; D ambiguous. Germline V gives CDR1 MNHEY, CDR2 SVGAGI. V was cut by 0 bases and J by 6 bases, with 6 bases left in between. The CDR3 spans 12 residues. This CDR3 reads CASSYSTGEQYF. The CDR3 region has the DNA TGTGCCAGCAGTTACTCGACCGGCGAGCAGTACTTC.

The chain carries TRBV4-1 and TRBJ2-2; 16 nucleotides match TRBD2. The CDR3 extends over 18 amino acids. The germline CDR1 and CDR2 sequences are MGHRA and YSYEKL. The J segment lost 5 bases and the V segment lost 2 bases, leaving 5 bases of the junction unmatched. In nucleotides, the CDR3 is TGCGCCAGCAGCCAACGACCGGGACTAGCGGGGGGGACCGGGGAGCTGTTTTTT. It yields the protein CASSQRPGLAGGTGELFF.

This clonotype was seen repeatedly, ten times or more. The chain combines TRBV6-5 with TRBJ2-7, with a tentative D call TRBD2 (6 bases). V was trimmed by 0 bases and J by 3 bases, leaving 15 bases between them. The CDR3 runs 16 residues. CDR1 MNHEY and CDR2 SVGAGI come from the germline V gene. For the CDR3, the DNA is TGTGCCAGCAGTTACTCGATCCATGGGGGGAACTACGAGCAGTACTTC. Translated, it gives CASSYSIHGGNYEQYF.

This clonotype was seen at least ten times. This chain connects TRBV5-1 to TRBJ2-7, with 15 bases identical to TRBD2. This CDR3 has 20 residues. From germline, CDR1 is SGHRS and CDR2 YFSETQ. V gave up 3 bases and J gave up 0 bases; unmatched junction bases: 13. The DNA for the CDR3 is TGCGCCAGCAGCTCCCTTCGTGGACTAGCGGGAGGGCCTCTCTCCTACGAGCAGTACTTC. Translation gives CASSSLRGLAGGPLSYEQYF.

This clonotype was detected ten times or more. The gene calls are TRBV7-8 and TRBJ2-1; 9 nucleotides line up with TRBD2. The CDR3 consists of 16 residues. From germline, CDR1 is SGHVS and CDR2 FQNEAQ. With V trimmed by 5 bases and J by 4 bases, 9 bases remained unmatched. CDR3 sequence reads: CASSPILSGRYNEQFF. The CDR3 DNA sequence: TGTGCCAGCAGCCCGATTTTGAGCGGGAGGTACAATGAGCAGTTCTTC. Full variable domain (rest looked up from reference TRBV7-8 and TRBJ2-1): GAGVSQSPRYKVAKRGQDVALRCDPISGHVSLFWYQQALGQGPEFLTYFQNEAQLDKSGLPSDRFFAERPEGSVSTLKIQRTQQEDSAVYLCASSPILSGRYNEQFFGPGTRLTVL.

This clonotype came up a few times. The chain has TRBV7-8 and TRBJ1-1, with D hard to call. Trimming took off 1 base at V and 7 bases at J, with 10 bases between the two ends. The germline V gene encodes CDR1 SGHVS and CDR2 FQNEAQ. This CDR3 is built from 13 residues. The CDR3 reads CASSLVGVHEAFF. CDR3 DNA sequence: TGTGCCAGCAGCTTAGTCGGCGTCCATGAAGCTTTCTTT.

V usage is TRBV9 and J usage is TRBJ2-2; 7 bases are a match to TRBD1. The CDR3 contains 14 residues. The J segment lost 7 bases and the V segment lost 3 bases, leaving 6 bases of the junction unmatched. In germline, CDR1 is SGDLS, CDR2 YYNGEE. CDR3 nucleotide sequence: TGTGCCAGCAGCGACTCAGGGGGTGTCGGGGAGCTGTTTTTT. Encoded protein: CASSDSGGVGELFF.

This clonotype has at least ten counts. The chain couples TRBV7-3 to TRBJ2-2, with 11 bases aligning to TRBD2. CDR3 length: 18 amino acids. The J segment lost 0 bases and the V segment lost 2 bases, leaving 5 bases of the junction unmatched. Germline-derived CDR1 and CDR2 are SGHTA and FQGTGA. The CDR3 protein is CASSLPGTSGANTGELFF. The CDR3 bases are TGTGCCAGCAGCTTACCCGGGACTAGCGGAGCGAACACCGGGGAGCTGTTTTTT. The full variable domain, completed using reference TRBV7-3 and TRBJ2-2, is GAGVSQTPSNKVTEKGKYVELRCDPISGHTALYWYRQSLGQGPEFLIYFQGTGAADDSGLPNDRFFAVRPEGSVSTLKIQRTERGDSAVYLCASSLPGTSGANTGELFFGEGSRLTVL.

The chain joins TRBV20-1 to TRBJ2-1; TRBD2 might be the D (6 bases). The CDR3 is 15 amino acids. CDR1 DFQATT and CDR2 SNEGSKA come from the germline V gene (reference sequence). The CDR3 nucleotides read TGCAGCGACGGGTTAGCGGCGATTTCCTACAATGAGCAGTTCTTC. Encoded protein: CSDGLAAISYNEQFF.

The table lists this clonotype with many counts. This chain connects TRBV3-1 to TRBJ2-3; TRBD2 matches 9 bases. In germline, CDR1 is LGHDT, CDR2 YNNKEL (reference sequence). This CDR3 is 16 amino acids long. Germline trimming cut 4 bases from V and 6 bases from J; bases unmatched to any gene: 11. The CDR3 sequence: CASSRDSGRQMDTQYF. The CDR3 DNA sequence: TGTGCCAGCAGCCGCGATAGCGGGAGACAAATGGATACGCAGTATTTT.